This is a list of T cell receptor beta chains from one sample in a study of blood T cells in healthy people across ages. MiXCR, run by TCRdb on the 5' RACE reads, gives a single entry per CDR3 protein. The sample holds around 650,000 distinct CDR3 sequences, roughly 43% seen once. What was sequenced was blood. The origin of the receptors is a man older than 75 in good health. CDR3s include the opening cysteine and the closing phenylalanine or tryptophan. D genes are given only for firm matches. Expanded clones are given a class, and other clones once, few, many or no size at all.

V: TRBV6-5; D: TRBD2; J: TRBJ2-5; size: few; CDR3: CASSYGRGGRETQYF; DNA: TGTGCCAGCAGTTATGGCCGGGGGGGCCGGGAGACCCAGTACTTC
V: TRBV4-3; D: TRBD1; J: TRBJ1-2; size: -; CDR3: CVSSPSQTGLYGYTF; DNA: TGCGTCAGCAGCCCCTCTCAGACAGGGCTCTATGGCTACACCTTC
V: TRBV14; D: -; J: TRBJ2-7; size: few; CDR3: CASSQEASSYEQYF; DNA: TGTGCCAGCAGCCAAGAGGCCAGTTCCTACGAGCAGTACTTC
V: TRBV20-1; D: -; J: TRBJ2-1; size: -; CDR3: CSASIGGRRNEQFF; DNA: TGCAGTGCTAGCATTGGTGGGCGGCGCAATGAGCAGTTCTTC
V: TRBV6-5; D: -; J: TRBJ2-7; size: -; CDR3: CASSPGNGRYEQYF; DNA: TGTGCCAGCAGCCCGGGGAACGGCCGCTACGAGCAGTACTTC
V: TRBV20-1; D: -; J: TRBJ2-5; size: -; CDR3: CSVRGTYRQETQYF; DNA: TGCAGTGTGAGAGGGACTTATAGGCAAGAGACCCAGTACTTC
V: TRBV24-1; D: -; J: TRBJ2-7; size: few; CDR3: CATSDARVYEQYF; DNA: TGTGCCACCAGTGATGCAAGGGTCTACGAGCAGTACTTC
V: TRBV11-2; D: TRBD2; J: TRBJ2-5; size: -; CDR3: CASSLTGGLEETQYF; DNA: TGTGCCAGCAGCTTAACGGGAGGTTTGGAAGAGACCCAGTACTTC
V: TRBV5-6; D: -; J: TRBJ2-5; size: -; CDR3: CASRGIGVLGETQYF; DNA: TGTGCCAGCCGTGGGATTGGGGTGTTGGGAGAGACCCAGTACTTC
V: TRBV29-1; D: TRBD2; J: TRBJ2-5; size: -; CDR3: CSTQGLAGGYNEQYF; DNA: TGCAGCACCCAAGGACTAGCGGGGGGCTATAATGAGCAGTACTTC
V: TRBV7-2; D: -; J: TRBJ2-5; size: -; CDR3: CASSLLDPRYNEQYF; DNA: TGTGCCAGCAGCTTACTGGACCCCCGCTACAATGAGCAGTACTTC
V: TRBV20-1; D: -; J: TRBJ1-2; size: -; CDR3: CSARFRNKTNYGYTF; DNA: TGCAGTGCTAGATTCCGGAACAAGACTAACTATGGCTACACCTTC
V: TRBV6-1; D: -; J: TRBJ1-2; size: -; CDR3: CASTNLKGSRTNYGYTF; DNA: TGTGCCAGCACCAATCTTAAGGGCTCCCGGACAAACTATGGCTACACCTTC
V: TRBV29-1; D: -; J: TRBJ2-7; size: -; CDR3: CSVDRGAISYNEQYF; DNA: TGCAGCGTTGATAGGGGCGCGATCTCCTACAATGAGCAGTACTTC
V: TRBV14; D: TRBD2; J: TRBJ2-1; size: many; CDR3: CASSQGLAGNEQFF; DNA: TGTGCCAGCAGCCAAGGACTAGCCGGCAATGAGCAGTTCTTC
V: TRBV5-5; D: TRBD2; J: TRBJ2-1; size: few; CDR3: CASSVGLAGAYNEQFF; DNA: TGTGCCAGCAGCGTCGGACTAGCGGGGGCCTACAATGAGCAGTTCTTC
V: TRBV9; D: -; J: TRBJ2-5; size: -; CDR3: CASSPSIGGAQETQYF; DNA: TGTGCCAGCAGCCCATCAATAGGGGGGGCGCAAGAGACCCAGTACTTC
V: TRBV5-1; D: -; J: TRBJ2-5; size: -; CDR3: CASSDVWGQETQYF; DNA: TGCGCCAGCAGCGACGTGTGGGGGCAAGAGACCCAGTACTTC